A selection of T cell receptor beta chains follows, all from one sample in a study of blood T cell repertoires in COVID-19. The assay was immunoSEQ multiplex PCR, and TCRdb's table has in-frame clones only and misses some. Of about 82,000 clones in the sample, around four fifths are singletons; the top ten hold about 15%. The sequenced material came from peripheral blood. The receptors here all came from a woman aged 60 to 75 with acute or convalescent COVID-19. Both conserved end residues are part of each CDR3. The D gene is left open where the match is weak. Only some rows state a clone size, as once, few, many or a class for expanded clones.

TRBJ2-2,few,NA,TRBV25-1,TGTGCCAGCAGAGGAGCGAACACCGGGGAGCTGTTTTTT,CASRGANTGELFF
TRBJ2-7,NA,TRBD1,TRBV27,TGTGCCAGCAGTTTCGGGGACAGGGGCTACGAGCAGTACTTC,CASSFGDRGYEQYF
TRBJ1-6,NA,TRBD1,TRBV6-6,TGTGCCAGCAGTGCCCCGACAGGGCCAAATTCACCCCTCCACTTT,CASSAPTGPNSPLHF
TRBJ1-1,NA,NA,TRBV6-2/TRBV6-3,TGTGCCAGCAGTTACAACGCTCTAGCGGAAGCTTTCTTT,CASSYNALAEAFF
TRBJ1-5,NA,NA,TRBV5-8,TGTGCCAGCAACAAAAAAGGCCGAGACAGTAAAAATCAGCCCCAGCATTTT,CASNKKGRDSKNQPQHF
TRBJ1-5,NA,NA,TRBV4-3,TGCGCCAGCAGCCGAAGGAGGGGTAATAGCAATCAGCCCCAGCATTTT,CASSRRRGNSNQPQHF
TRBJ2-3,NA,NA,TRBV30,TGTGCCTGGAGTGTCGGCGGGGGCACAGATACGCAGTATTTT,CAWSVGGGTDTQYF
TRBJ1-1,NA,TRBD1,TRBV10-3,TGTGCCATCAGGGAACCGGGACAGGGGAACATGAACACTGAAGCTTTCTTT,CAIREPGQGNMNTEAFF
TRBJ1-1,NA,TRBD1,TRBV19,TGTGCCAGTGGACAGGGAATGAACACTGAAGCTTTCTTT,CASGQGMNTEAFF
TRBJ2-3,NA,TRBD2,TRBV3-1/TRBV3-2,TGTGCCAGCAGCTCAGCGGGGGGACTTGATACGCAGTATTTT,CASSSAGGLDTQYF
TRBJ1-5,NA,TRBD1,TRBV9,TGTGCCAGCAGCGTAGGGACAGGAACTCAGCCCCAGCATTTT,CASSVGTGTQPQHF